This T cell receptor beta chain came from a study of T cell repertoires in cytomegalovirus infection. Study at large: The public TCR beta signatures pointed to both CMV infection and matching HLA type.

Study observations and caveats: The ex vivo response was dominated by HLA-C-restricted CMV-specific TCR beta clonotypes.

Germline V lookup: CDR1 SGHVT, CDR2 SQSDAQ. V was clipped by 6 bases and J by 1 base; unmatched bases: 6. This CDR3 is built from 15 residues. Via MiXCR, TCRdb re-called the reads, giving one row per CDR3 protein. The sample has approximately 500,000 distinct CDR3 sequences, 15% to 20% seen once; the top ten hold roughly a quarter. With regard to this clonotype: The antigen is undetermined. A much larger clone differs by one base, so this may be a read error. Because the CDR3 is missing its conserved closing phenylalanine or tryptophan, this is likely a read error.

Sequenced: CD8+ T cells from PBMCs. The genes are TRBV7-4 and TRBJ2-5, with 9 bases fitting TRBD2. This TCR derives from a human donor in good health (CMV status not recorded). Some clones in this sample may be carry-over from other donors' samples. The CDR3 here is CASRNSGGSQETQYL. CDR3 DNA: TGTGCCAGCAGGAACAGCGGGGGGAGCCAAGAGACCCAGTACTTA.